A selection of T cell receptor beta chains follows, all from one sample in a study of blood T cells in healthy people across ages. TCRdb ran MiXCR on the 5' RACE reads and lists one entry per CDR3 protein. The data contain around 780,000 distinct CDR3 sequences, roughly 50% of them singletons. Material for sequencing was blood. The receptors were sampled from a man aged 40-55 years in good health. The CDR3 runs from the conserved cysteine through the conserved F or W. A D gene is named only where the DNA matches it firmly. Rows give clone size only sometimes, using once, few, many, or a class for an expanded clone.

many,TRBV28,TRBD2,TRBJ2-1,CASSSPGLAVWASYNEQFF,TGTGCCAGCAGTTCTCCGGGACTAGCGGTATGGGCCTCCTACAATGAGCAGTTCTTC
-,TRBV5-1,TRBD1,TRBJ1-5,CVSSFSPRDRVGQPQHF,TGCGTCAGCAGCTTTAGCCCCCGGGACAGGGTGGGGCAGCCCCAGCATTTT
-,TRBV20-1,-,TRBJ2-7,CSALRITGCEQYF,TGCAGTGCCTTGCGAATCACGGGGTGCGAGCAGTACTTC
-,TRBV6-2/TRBV6-3,-,TRBJ2-6,CASSLDTSGANVLTF,TGTGCCAGCAGCCTCGACACCTCTGGGGCCAACGTCCTGACTTTC
-,TRBV7-8,-,TRBJ1-4,CASSFSYPPGKLFF,TGTGCCAGCAGCTTTTCGTATCCCCCCGGAAAACTGTTTTTT
-,TRBV7-9,-,TRBJ1-4,CASSPITASNEKLFF,TGTGCCAGCAGCCCAATCACAGCGTCTAATGAAAAACTGTTTTTT
-,TRBV6-1,TRBD1,TRBJ2-7,CASRTATGSYEQYF,TGTGCCAGCAGAACTGCGACAGGGTCCTACGAGCAGTACTTC
-,TRBV13,-,TRBJ2-7,CASSLGQPGTPSEQYF,TGTGCCAGCAGCTTAGGCCAACCGGGGACTCCTTCCGAGCAGTACTTC
-,TRBV25-1,-,TRBJ1-5,CASTKKGQGFPIDQPQHF,TGTGCCAGTACCAAAAAGGGCCAGGGGTTCCCAATAGATCAGCCCCAGCATTTT
-,TRBV10-3,-,TRBJ2-7,CAIRWAPGNVEQYF,TGTGCCATCAGGTGGGCGCCAGGGAATGTCGAGCAGTACTTC
once,TRBV15,-,TRBJ1-2,CATSRDNIVAYGCTF,TGTGCCACCAGCAGGGATAATATTGTGGCCTATGGCTGCACCTTC
-,TRBV20-1,-,TRBJ1-4,CSARDLSQRGEKLFF,TGCAGTGCTAGAGATCTAAGCCAAAGGGGGGAAAAACTGTTTTTT
-,TRBV2,-,TRBJ1-2,CASREQGSSNYGYTF,TGTGCCAGCAGGGAACAGGGTTCATCCAACTATGGCTACACCTTC
-,TRBV15,TRBD2,TRBJ2-1,CATSRDTSGSLSEQFF,TGTGCCACCAGCAGGGATACTAGCGGGAGTTTGAGTGAGCAGTTCTTC
-,TRBV28,TRBD1,TRBJ2-1,CASSRIDRVNEQFF,TGTGCCAGCAGCCGTATCGACAGGGTCAATGAGCAGTTCTTC
-,TRBV21-1,-,TRBJ2-7,CASSNRFWCGQYF,TGTGCCAGCAGCAACCGGTTTTGGTGCGGGCAGTACTTC
-,TRBV5-5,-,TRBJ1-5,CASSSLGHSNQPQHF,TGTGCCAGCAGCTCCCTTGGGCACAGCAATCAGCCCCAGCATTTT
few,TRBV20-1,-,TRBJ2-5,CSASGQQETQYF,TGCAGTGCTTCAGGACAGCAAGAGACCCAGTACTTC
-,TRBV13,-,TRBJ1-2,CAITWGEAGGYTF,TGTGCCATCACCTGGGGGGAGGCTGGTGGCTACACCTTC
-,TRBV3-1,-,TRBJ2-7,CASCSRVRTYEQYF,TGTGCCAGTTGCAGCAGGGTTAGGACGTACGAGCAGTACTTC
-,TRBV10-2,TRBD2,TRBJ2-5,CASKLAGSGETQYF,TGCGCCAGCAAGCTAGCGGGATCTGGAGAGACCCAGTACTTC
-,TRBV7-2,-,TRBJ2-3,CASSFGWTDTQYF,TGTGCCAGCAGCTTCGGGTGGACAGATACGCAGTATTTT
-,TRBV29-1,-,TRBJ2-3,CSVASSADTQYF,TGCAGCGTTGCTTCGTCCGCAGATACGCAGTATTTT
few,TRBV27,-,TRBJ1-1,CASSLSSRGTEAFF,TGTGCCAGCAGTTTATCGTCCAGGGGTACTGAAGCTTTCTTT
few,TRBV4-3,-,TRBJ2-7,CASSPTIRSYEQYF,TGCGCCAGCAGCCCAACGATAAGATCCTACGAGCAGTACTTC
-,TRBV5-1,-,TRBJ1-1,CASSTDTLMNTEAFF,TGCGCCAGCAGCACCGACACACTAATGAACACTGAAGCTTTCTTT
-,TRBV6-6,-,TRBJ1-1,CASSYATYPLNTEAFF,TGTGCCAGCAGTTACGCGACGTATCCCCTCAACACTGAAGCTTTCTTT
-,TRBV20-1,-,TRBJ1-2,CSARVNQASYGYTF,TGCAGTGCTAGAGTAAACCAAGCCTCCTATGGCTACACCTTC
-,TRBV10-3,-,TRBJ1-4,CAISEGEGSGEKLFF,TGTGCCATCAGTGAAGGAGAAGGGTCTGGTGAAAAACTGTTTTTT
-,TRBV5-1,-,TRBJ1-4,CASSFRWATNEKLFF,TGCGCCAGCAGCTTCCGGTGGGCAACTAATGAAAAACTGTTTTTT
-,TRBV5-1,-,TRBJ1-2,CASSDRGENYGYTF,TGCGCCAGCAGCGACCGGGGCGAAAACTATGGCTACACCTTC
once,TRBV10-3,TRBD2,TRBJ2-3,CAIKERAGGLTDTQYF,TGTGCCATCAAGGAAAGAGCGGGGGGCTTGACAGATACGCAGTATTTT
few,TRBV4-2,TRBD2,TRBJ2-3,CASSQDGGGDTQYF,TGTGCCAGCAGCCAAGATGGCGGGGGAGATACGCAGTATTTT
-,TRBV7-2,TRBD2,TRBJ2-1,CASSLGVGGLGKYNEQFF,TGTGCCAGCAGCTTAGGGGTAGGGGGACTAGGTAAATACAATGAGCAGTTCTTC
-,TRBV12-3/TRBV12-4,TRBD2,TRBJ2-1,CASSFLASGIDEQFF,TGTGCCAGCAGTTTCTTGGCTAGCGGGATTGATGAGCAGTTCTTC
few,TRBV12-3/TRBV12-4,-,TRBJ2-3,CASEMRSTQYF,TGTGCCAGCGAGATGCGATCTACGCAGTATTTT
few,TRBV28,TRBD1,TRBJ2-5,CASAPGGPETQYF,TGTGCCAGCGCTCCAGGGGGTCCAGAGACCCAGTACTTC
-,TRBV7-2,TRBD2,TRBJ2-1,CASSSWTSGKTNEQFF,TGTGCCAGCAGCTCCTGGACTAGCGGGAAGACGAATGAGCAGTTCTTC
few,TRBV25-1,-,TRBJ2-6,CASSGKWGANVLTF,TGTGCCAGCAGTGGCAAGTGGGGGGCCAACGTCCTGACTTTC
few,TRBV24-1,TRBD1,TRBJ2-5,CATSDSGTDISQYF,TGTGCCACCAGTGATTCGGGGACAGATATCTCCCAGTACTTC
-,TRBV20-1,-,TRBJ2-7,CSARSRQNDYEQYF,TGCAGTGCTAGAAGCCGACAGAACGATTACGAGCAGTACTTC
-,TRBV7-3,-,TRBJ2-1,CASSVGLPRSSYNEQFF,TGTGCCAGCAGCGTCGGACTGCCGAGGAGCTCCTACAATGAGCAGTTCTTC
-,TRBV6-5,TRBD2,TRBJ2-1,CASSYRTSGGNNEQFF,TGTGCCAGCAGTTACCGGACTAGCGGGGGGAACAATGAGCAGTTCTTC
few,TRBV27,TRBD2,TRBJ2-5,CASSQLAAGQETQYF,TGTGCCAGCAGCCAACTAGCGGCCGGCCAAGAGACCCAGTACTTC
-,TRBV6-4,-,TRBJ2-5,CASSVLAGETQYF,TGTGCCAGCAGTGTACTAGCCGGAGAGACCCAGTACTTC
once,TRBV20-1,TRBD2,TRBJ2-3,CSVISGGGQDTQYF,TGCAGTGTTATCTCCGGGGGGGGGCAAGATACGCAGTATTTT
once,TRBV7-6,-,TRBJ2-5,CASSSPPQETQYF,TGTGCCAGCAGCTCTCCCCCTCAAGAGACCCAGTACTTC
-,TRBV7-2,TRBD2,TRBJ2-1,CASSLAGGVDEQFF,TGTGCCAGCAGTCTAGCGGGAGGGGTTGATGAGCAGTTCTTC
few,TRBV28,-,TRBJ2-3,CASSLSRVSDTQYF,TGTGCCAGCAGTTTATCCAGGGTCTCAGATACGCAGTATTTT
few,TRBV12-3/TRBV12-4,-,TRBJ2-7,CASSLTGAGEQYF,TGTGCCAGCAGTTTGACAGGCGCGGGGGAGCAGTACTTC
few,TRBV7-9,-,TRBJ2-1,CASSPAYEQFF,TGTGCCAGCAGCCCGGCGTATGAGCAGTTCTTC